The clone carrying this T cell receptor beta chain appeared once. The data were obtained in a study of blood T cell repertoires in COVID-19. The V gene's germline CDR1 is SGHVS and CDR2 FNYEAQ. Trimming shortened V by 3 bases and J by 4 bases, and 16 bases separated the two germline ends. The CDR3 consists of 15 residues. The repertoire was sequenced with immunoSEQ multiplex PCR; TCRdb's copy has only in-frame clones and lacks some. The sample lists some 200,000 clones, 81% seen once, with approximately 8.7% in the top ten. This clonotype originated in a man aged 35-49 years who had recovered from COVID-19. Sequenced input: PBMCs or T cells enriched from blood (not recorded which). The chain couples TRBV7-6 to TRBJ2-7; a weak D match, TRBD1 (5 bases). CDR3 sequence: CASSLPTELGYEQYF. The CDR3 coding sequence is TGTGCCAGCAGCTTGCCGACAGAGCTCGGATACGAGCAGTACTTC.